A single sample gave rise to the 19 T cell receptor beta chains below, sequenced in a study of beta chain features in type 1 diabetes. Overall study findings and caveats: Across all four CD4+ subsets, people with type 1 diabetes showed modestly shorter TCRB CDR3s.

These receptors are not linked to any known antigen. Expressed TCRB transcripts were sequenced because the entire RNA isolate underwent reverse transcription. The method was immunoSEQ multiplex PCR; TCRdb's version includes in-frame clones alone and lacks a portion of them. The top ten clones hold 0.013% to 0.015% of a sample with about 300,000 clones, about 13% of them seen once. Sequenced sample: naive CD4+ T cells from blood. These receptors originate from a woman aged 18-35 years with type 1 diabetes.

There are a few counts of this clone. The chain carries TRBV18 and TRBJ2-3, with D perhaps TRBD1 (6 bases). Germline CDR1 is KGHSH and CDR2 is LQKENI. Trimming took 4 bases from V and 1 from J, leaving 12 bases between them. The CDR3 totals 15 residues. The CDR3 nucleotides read TGTGCCAGCTCACAGACAGGCCCCGGCACAGATACGCAGTATTTT. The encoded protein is CASSQTGPGTDTQYF.

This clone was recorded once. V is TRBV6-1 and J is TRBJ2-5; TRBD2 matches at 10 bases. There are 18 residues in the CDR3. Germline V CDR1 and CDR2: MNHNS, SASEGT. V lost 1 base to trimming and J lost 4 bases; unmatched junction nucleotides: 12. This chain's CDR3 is CASSEVWLAGVRGETQYF. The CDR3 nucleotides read TGTGCCAGCAGTGAAGTTTGGCTAGCGGGAGTCAGGGGAGAGACCCAGTACTTC.

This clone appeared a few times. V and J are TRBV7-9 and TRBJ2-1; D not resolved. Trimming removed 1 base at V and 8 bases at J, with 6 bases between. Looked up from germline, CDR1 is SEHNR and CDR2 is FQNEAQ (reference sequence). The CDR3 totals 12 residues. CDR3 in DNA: TGTGCCAGCAGCTTAGTCTCCCATGAGCAGTTCTTC. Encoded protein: CASSLVSHEQFF.

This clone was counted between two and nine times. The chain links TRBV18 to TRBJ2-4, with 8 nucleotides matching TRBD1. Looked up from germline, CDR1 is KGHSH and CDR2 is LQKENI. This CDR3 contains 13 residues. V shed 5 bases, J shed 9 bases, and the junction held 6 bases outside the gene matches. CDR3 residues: CASSAGTGGIQYF. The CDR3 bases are TGTGCCAGCTCAGCTGGAACAGGGGGCATTCAGTACTTC.

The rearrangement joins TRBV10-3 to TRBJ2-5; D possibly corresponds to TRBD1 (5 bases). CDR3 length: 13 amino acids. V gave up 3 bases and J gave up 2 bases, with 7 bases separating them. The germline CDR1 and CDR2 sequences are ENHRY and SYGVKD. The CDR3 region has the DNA TGTGCCATCAGTGAACGACAGCAAGAGACCCAGTACTTC. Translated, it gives CAISERQQETQYF.

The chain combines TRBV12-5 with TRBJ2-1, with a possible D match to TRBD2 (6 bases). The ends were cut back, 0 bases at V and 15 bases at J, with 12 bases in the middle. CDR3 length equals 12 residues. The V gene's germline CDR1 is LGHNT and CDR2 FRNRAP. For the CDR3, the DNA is TGTGCTAGTGGTTTGGTACGTGCGGGACTGTTCTTC. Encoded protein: CASGLVRAGLFF.

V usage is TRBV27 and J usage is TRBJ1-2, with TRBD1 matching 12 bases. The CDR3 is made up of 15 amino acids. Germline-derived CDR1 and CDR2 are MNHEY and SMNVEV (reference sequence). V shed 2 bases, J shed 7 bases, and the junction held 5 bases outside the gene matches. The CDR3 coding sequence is TGTGCCAGCAGTTTAATGGGACAGGGGGCTGTTGGCTACACCTTC. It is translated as CASSLMGQGAVGYTF.

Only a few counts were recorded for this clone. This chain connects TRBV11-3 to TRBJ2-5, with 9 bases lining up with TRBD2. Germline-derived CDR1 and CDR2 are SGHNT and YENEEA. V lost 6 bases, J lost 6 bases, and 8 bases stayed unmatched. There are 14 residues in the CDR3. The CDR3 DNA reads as TGTGCCAGCAGTCGTAGCGGGAGAGGAAAGACCCAGTACTTC. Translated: CASSRSGRGKTQYF.

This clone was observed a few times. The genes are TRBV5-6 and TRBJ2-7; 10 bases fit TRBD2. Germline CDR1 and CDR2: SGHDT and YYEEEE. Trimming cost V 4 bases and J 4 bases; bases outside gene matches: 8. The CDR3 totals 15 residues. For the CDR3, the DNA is TGTGCCAGCAGCCATGGACTAGCGGCTCAGTACGAGCAGTACTTC. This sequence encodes CASSHGLAAQYEQYF.

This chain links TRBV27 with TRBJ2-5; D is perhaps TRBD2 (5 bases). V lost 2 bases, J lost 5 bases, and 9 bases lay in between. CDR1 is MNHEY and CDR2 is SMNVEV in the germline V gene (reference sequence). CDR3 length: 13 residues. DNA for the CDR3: TGTGCCAGCAGTTTACCGGGGTCGGAGACCCAGTACTTC. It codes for CASSLPGSETQYF.

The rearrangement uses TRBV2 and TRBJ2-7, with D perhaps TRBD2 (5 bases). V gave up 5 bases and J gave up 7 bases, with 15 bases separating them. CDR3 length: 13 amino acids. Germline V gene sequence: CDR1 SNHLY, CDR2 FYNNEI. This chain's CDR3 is CASSMRPGGEQYV. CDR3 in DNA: TGTGCCAGCAGTATGAGGCCCGGCGGGGAGCAGTACGTC.

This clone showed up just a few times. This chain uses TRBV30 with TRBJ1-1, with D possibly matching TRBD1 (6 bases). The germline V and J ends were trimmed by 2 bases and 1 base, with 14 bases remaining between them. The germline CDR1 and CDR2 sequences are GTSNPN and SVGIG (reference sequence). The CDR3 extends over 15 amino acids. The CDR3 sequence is CAWSPGGQPNTEAFF. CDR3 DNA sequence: TGTGCCTGGAGTCCTGGTGGACAGCCGAACACTGAAGCTTTCTTT.

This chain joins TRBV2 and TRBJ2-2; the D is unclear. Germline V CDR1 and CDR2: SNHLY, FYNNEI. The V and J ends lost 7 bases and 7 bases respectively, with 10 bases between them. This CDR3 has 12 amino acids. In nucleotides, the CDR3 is TGTGCCAGCACAACGGCGGTCGGGGAGCTGTTTTTT. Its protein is CASTTAVGELFF.

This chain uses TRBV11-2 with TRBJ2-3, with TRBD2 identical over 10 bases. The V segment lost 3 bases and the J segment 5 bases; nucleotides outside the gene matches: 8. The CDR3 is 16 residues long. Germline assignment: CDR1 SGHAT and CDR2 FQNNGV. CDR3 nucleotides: TGTGCCAGCAGCTTTCTAGCGGGAGATCTCGTAGATACGCAGTATTTT. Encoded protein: CASSFLAGDLVDTQYF.

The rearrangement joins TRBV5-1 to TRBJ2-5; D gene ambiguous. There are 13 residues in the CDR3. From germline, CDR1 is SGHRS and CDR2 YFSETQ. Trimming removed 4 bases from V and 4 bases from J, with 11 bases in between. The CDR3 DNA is TGCGCCAGCAGCAATGACATGGTAGAGACCCAGTACTTC. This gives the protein CASSNDMVETQYF.

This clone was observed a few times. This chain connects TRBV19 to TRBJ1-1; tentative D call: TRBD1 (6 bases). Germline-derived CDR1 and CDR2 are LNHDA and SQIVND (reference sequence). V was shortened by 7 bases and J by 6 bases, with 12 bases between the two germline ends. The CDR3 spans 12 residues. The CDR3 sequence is CASTTGPAEAFF. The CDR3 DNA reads TGTGCCAGTACTACAGGGCCTGCTGAAGCTTTCTTT.

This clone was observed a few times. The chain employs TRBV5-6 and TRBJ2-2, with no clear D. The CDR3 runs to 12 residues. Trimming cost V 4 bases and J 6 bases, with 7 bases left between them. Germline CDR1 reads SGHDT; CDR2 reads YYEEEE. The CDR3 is CASSVIAGELFF. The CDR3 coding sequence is TGTGCCAGCAGCGTAATTGCCGGGGAGCTGTTTTTT.

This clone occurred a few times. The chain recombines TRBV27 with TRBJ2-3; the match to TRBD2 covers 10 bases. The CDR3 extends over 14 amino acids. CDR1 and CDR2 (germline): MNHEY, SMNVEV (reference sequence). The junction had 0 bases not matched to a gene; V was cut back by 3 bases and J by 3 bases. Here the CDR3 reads CASSLTSGTDTQYF. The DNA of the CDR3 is TGTGCCAGCAGTTTGACTAGCGGGACAGATACGCAGTATTTT.

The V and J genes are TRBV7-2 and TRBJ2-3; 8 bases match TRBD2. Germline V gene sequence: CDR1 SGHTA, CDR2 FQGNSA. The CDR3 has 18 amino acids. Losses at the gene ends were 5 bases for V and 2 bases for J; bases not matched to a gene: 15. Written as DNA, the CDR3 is TGTGCCAGCAGCACCCCCCGGGGGCGGGAGGCCCTCACAGATACGCAGTATTTT. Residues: CASSTPRGREALTDTQYF. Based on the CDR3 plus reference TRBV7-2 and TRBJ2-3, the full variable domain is GAGVSQSPSNKVTEKGKDVELRCDPISGHTALYWYRQSLGQGLEFLIYFQGNSAPDKSGLPSDRFSAERTGGSVSTLTIQRTQQEDSAVYLCASSTPRGREALTDTQYFGPGTRLTVL.